This T cell receptor beta chain was sequenced for a study of T cell changes during pregnancy in multiple sclerosis. Clones were sequenced by immunoSEQ multiplex PCR, and TCRdb holds only the in-frame ones, with some missing. The data contain roughly 110,000 clones, about 90% of them seen just once; the ten biggest clones take up roughly 1.6%. The CDR3 runs 15 residues. V was pared by 3 bases and J by 8 bases, with 8 bases of the junction left unmatched. Looked up from germline, CDR1 is MRHNA and CDR2 is SNTAGT. The receptor was derived from a female donor with multiple sclerosis, enrolled in a pregnancy study. The sequencing here drew on peripheral blood, taken before pregnancy. The chain carries TRBV6-4 and TRBJ2-1; 9 nucleotides align to TRBD2. This chain's CDR3 is CASSEAGGFKHEQFF. Written as DNA, the CDR3 is TGTGCCAGCAGTGAAGCGGGAGGTTTTAAACATGAGCAGTTCTTC.